What follows are 13 T cell receptor beta chains derived from one specimen sequenced in a study of early T cells in non-severe SARS-CoV-2 infection. TCRdb analysed the 5' RACE reads with MiXCR anew, one entry per CDR3 protein. Of 55,000 to 75,000 distinct CDR3 sequences in the sample, less than 9.5% are singletons; the top ten hold around 3.4%. Specimen: whole blood. Receptor source: an adult who was a healthcare worker with PCR-confirmed SARS-CoV-2 infection or an uninfected control (not recorded which).

This clonotype was counted ten times or more. V is TRBV5-1 and J is TRBJ2-5, with 7 bases fitting TRBD1. The junction had 4 bases not matched to a gene; V was cut back by 0 bases and J by 2 bases. CDR1 is SGHRS and CDR2 is YFSETQ in the germline V gene. The CDR3 has 15 residues. This CDR3 reads CASSLGQGPQETQYF. CDR3 DNA: TGCGCCAGCAGCTTGGGACAGGGCCCACAAGAGACCCAGTACTTC.

This clonotype came up many times. The chain combines TRBV28 with TRBJ2-1, with 11 nucleotides matching TRBD2. The CDR3 is 15 residues long. Per germline, CDR1 MDHEN and CDR2 SYDVKM. V gave up 2 bases and J gave up 6 bases; unmatched junction bases: 3. The CDR3 DNA is TGTGCCAGCAGTTTACGTAGCGGGAGGGTCAATGAGCAGTTCTTC. This codes for CASSLRSGRVNEQFF.

The chain joins TRBV2 to TRBJ2-5; D not certain. With 1 base removed from V and 5 bases from J, the gap between germline ends came to 2 bases. CDR1 and CDR2 (germline): SNHLY, FYNNEI. The CDR3 covers 11 residues. The CDR3 spells CASSEEETQYF. CDR3 DNA sequence: TGTGCCAGCAGTGAAGAGGAGACCCAGTACTTC.

This clonotype was counted a few times. The rearrangement joins TRBV6-6 to TRBJ2-7, with TRBD2 matching 7 bases. CDR1 is MNHNY, CDR2 SVGAGI, per germline (reference sequence). V lost 5 bases, J lost 1 base, and 2 bases stayed unmatched. The CDR3 runs to 13 residues. The CDR3 here is CASSRLASYEQYF. The CDR3 DNA is TGTGCCAGCAGTCGACTAGCTTCCTACGAGCAGTACTTC.

At least ten counts were recorded for this clonotype. The chain couples TRBV9 to TRBJ1-1; no firm D call. Germline CDR1 SGDLS, CDR2 YYNGEE. This CDR3 spans 14 amino acids. Trimming removed 0 bases at V and 0 bases at J, with 6 bases between. CDR3 bases: TGTGCCAGCAGCGTAGCTGATGTGAACACTGAAGCTTTCTTT. Translation: CASSVADVNTEAFF.

This clonotype has at least ten counts. This rearrangement joins TRBV28 to TRBJ2-6; perhaps D is TRBD1 or TRBD2 (6 bases each). CDR1 MDHEN and CDR2 SYDVKM come from the germline V gene. This CDR3 contains 16 residues. V lost 7 bases, J lost 4 bases, and 17 bases lay in between. The CDR3 protein is CASNARGRSGANVLTF. Here the CDR3 DNA reads TGTGCCAGCAATGCCCGGGGGCGGTCCGGGGCCAACGTCCTGACTTTC. Using reference TRBV28 and TRBJ2-6 for the parts outside the CDR3, the full variable domain is DVKVTQSSRYLVKRTGEKVFLECVQDMDHENMFWYRQDPGLGLRLIYFSYDVKMKEKGDIPEGYSVSREKKERFSLILESASTNQTSMYLCASNARGRSGANVLTFGAGSRLTVL.

This clonotype appeared many times. The chain couples TRBV25-1 to TRBJ2-1; 10 bases match TRBD2. The CDR3 is made up of 16 amino acids. With V trimmed by 4 bases and J by 8 bases, 11 bases remained unmatched. CDR1 and CDR2 from the germline V gene are MGHDK and SYGVNS. CDR3 in amino acids: CASSAWTSGERDEQFF. CDR3 DNA sequence: TGTGCCAGCAGTGCCTGGACTAGCGGAGAGCGGGATGAGCAGTTCTTC.

This clonotype was seen a handful of times. The chain employs TRBV14 and TRBJ2-3; a weak D match, TRBD2 (5 bases). CDR3 size: 19 residues. Trimming took off 3 bases at V and 6 bases at J, with 28 bases between the two ends. Germline CDR1 reads SGHDN; CDR2 reads FVKESK. CDR3: CASSHLGGSRPYIRDTQYF. Written as DNA, the CDR3 is TGTGCCAGCAGCCACCTCGGAGGTAGTCGCCCCTACATCCGGGATACGCAGTATTTT. The entire variable domain, with the rest obtained from reference TRBV14 and TRBJ2-3, is as follows: EAGVTQFPSHSVIEKGQTVTLRCDPISGHDNLYWYRRVMGKEIKFLLHFVKESKQDESGMPNNRFLAERTGGTYSTLKVQPAELEDSGVYFCASSHLGGSRPYIRDTQYFGPGTRLTVL.

The chain has TRBV20-1 and TRBJ2-7; perhaps TRBD2 as D (7 bases). The V end lost 6 bases, the J end lost 5 bases, and 17 bases lay between the germline ends. Looked up from germline, CDR1 is DFQATT and CDR2 is SNEGSKA (reference sequence). The CDR3 runs to 13 residues. The CDR3: CSAPREGGDEQYF. For the CDR3, the DNA is TGCAGTGCGCCAAGGGAGGGGGGCGACGAGCAGTACTTC.

The sample holds a few counts of this clonotype. The rearrangement links TRBV6-1 to TRBJ2-2; D unclear. Germline assignment: CDR1 MNHNS and CDR2 SASEGT. The CDR3 has 14 amino acids. The V end lost 2 bases, the J end lost 3 bases, and 7 bases lay between the germline ends. This chain's CDR3 is CASSERRDTGELFF. Written as DNA, the CDR3 is TGTGCCAGCAGTGAAAGAAGGGACACCGGGGAGCTGTTTTTT.

In this sample, this clonotype turned up many times. The rearrangement links TRBV9 to TRBJ2-6, with D uncertain. This CDR3 is built from 14 residues. The V gene lost 4 bases and the J gene lost 4 bases, with 9 bases spanning the gap. Germline-derived CDR1 and CDR2 are SGDLS and YYNGEE. The CDR3 region has the DNA TGTGCCAGCAGCCCTGGAGAAGGGGCCAACGTCCTGACTTTC. The encoded protein is CASSPGEGANVLTF.

In this sample, this clonotype turned up many times. The rearrangement joins TRBV18 to TRBJ2-5, with a weak D call TRBD1 (5 bases). Germline values: CDR1 KGHSH, CDR2 LQKENI. The CDR3 contains 15 residues. The V end was cut by 5 bases, the J end by 2 bases, with 15 bases between. The CDR3 is CASSRDWGRQETQYF. CDR3 DNA: TGTGCCAGCTCAAGAGATTGGGGCCGTCAAGAGACCCAGTACTTC.

This clonotype was seen repeatedly, ten times or more. This chain joins TRBV7-2 and TRBJ2-3; weak D call: TRBD2 (6 bases). The CDR3 contains 16 residues. Germline V lookup: CDR1 SGHTA, CDR2 FQGNSA. V shed 1 base and J shed 0 bases, with 11 bases lying between them. CDR3 in amino acids: CASSLVGLRSTDTQYF. The CDR3 DNA is TGTGCCAGCAGCTTAGTGGGACTCCGGAGCACAGATACGCAGTATTTT.